The clone carrying this T cell receptor beta chain was detected once. The germline V gene encodes CDR1 SGHRS and CDR2 YFSETQ. V trimming: 7 bases; J trimming: 9 bases; junction bases outside the gene matches: 13. The CDR3 extends over 15 amino acids. The data originate from a study of control samples from healthy donors and cancer patients. Sequenced by immunoSEQ multiplex PCR; TCRdb stores in-frame clones only, minus some. The sample carries 95,000 to 130,000 clones, 75% to 90% recorded once. The sequence was obtained from a woman between 45 and 60 years old with colorectal cancer. The chain has TRBV5-1 and TRBJ2-1; 10 nucleotides agree with TRBD1. Material: PBMCs. This chain's CDR3 is CASRPGDRGYSEQFF. As DNA, the CDR3 is TGCGCCAGCCGACCCGGGGACAGGGGTTATAGTGAGCAGTTCTTC.